These 30 T cell receptor beta chains were sequenced from one sample in a study of cytomegalovirus exposure and HLA in healthy donors. PCR was performed using 60 Vbeta and 13 Jbeta primers. Measured with immunoSEQ multiplex PCR; TCRdb has only the in-frame clones, and not every one. The table lists 200,000 to 250,000 clones, more than 75% of them singletons, with about 1.2% in the top ten. Specimen: PBMCs. All receptors come from a human donor in good health.

The genes are TRBV5-1 and TRBJ1-5; 8 bases fit TRBD1. The trim removed 0 bases at V and 0 bases at J, leaving 5 bases unmatched. The CDR3 runs 17 residues. Germline V gene lookup returns CDR1 SGHRS and CDR2 YFSETQ. Here the CDR3 reads CASSLGTGTDSNQPQHF. The CDR3 DNA reads as TGCGCCAGCAGCTTGGGGACAGGGACTGATAGCAATCAGCCCCAGCATTTT.

The chain uses TRBV5-1 and TRBJ1-1, with 7 bases lining up with TRBD1. CDR3 length equals 13 residues. J was trimmed by 4 bases and V by 6 bases; bases with no gene match: 6. Germline V gene lookup returns CDR1 SGHRS and CDR2 YFSETQ. The CDR3 region is CASTQTGTTEAFF. The DNA for the CDR3 is TGCGCCAGCACCCAGACAGGGACCACTGAAGCTTTCTTT. Variable domain in full (rest from reference TRBV5-1 and TRBJ1-1): KAGVTQTPRYLIKTRGQQVTLSCSPISGHRSVSWYQQTPGQGLQFLFEYFSETQRNKGNFPGRFSGRQFSNSRSEMNVSTLELGDSALYLCASTQTGTTEAFFGQGTRLTVV.

This rearrangement joins TRBV6-5 to TRBJ2-1; 11 bases are a match to TRBD2. This CDR3 is 16 amino acids long. J was trimmed by 2 bases and V by 4 bases; bases with no gene match: 4. Germline V gene sequence: CDR1 MNHEY, CDR2 SVGAGI. CDR3 sequence: CASSSLAGGTYNEQFF. The CDR3, as DNA: TGTGCCAGCAGTTCCCTAGCGGGAGGAACCTACAATGAGCAGTTCTTC.

This clone showed up just once. The chain is built from TRBV18 and TRBJ2-3; TRBD1 agrees at 7 bases. J gave up 3 bases and V 5 bases, and 5 bases lay outside the gene matches. This CDR3 has 14 amino acids. From germline, CDR1 is KGHSH and CDR2 LQKENI. The CDR3 nucleotides read TGTGCCAGCTCAACTAACAGGGGAACAGATACGCAGTATTTT. Protein: CASSTNRGTDTQYF. The variable domain in full, completed from reference TRBV18 and TRBJ2-3, reads NAGVMQNPRHLVRRRGQEARLRCSPMKGHSHVYWYRQLPEEGLKFMVYLQKENIIDESGMPKERFSAEFPKEGPSILRIQQVVRGDSAAYFCASSTNRGTDTQYFGPGTRLTVL.

The chain combines TRBV29-1 with TRBJ2-7, with 9 bases lining up with TRBD1. Germline trimming cut 7 bases from V and 6 bases from J; bases unmatched to any gene: 13. Germline V gives CDR1 SQVTM, CDR2 ANQGSEA. The CDR3 has 14 amino acids. CDR3 loop: CSAQKGQGMREQYF. The CDR3 coding sequence is TGCAGCGCCCAGAAGGGACAGGGAATGCGCGAGCAGTACTTC.

The chain couples TRBV7-9 to TRBJ2-7; 8 nucleotides agree with TRBD1. V lost 4 bases to trimming and J lost 0 bases; unmatched junction nucleotides: 5. The CDR3 has 15 residues. Germline V gene data show CDR1 as SEHNR and CDR2 as FQNEAQ (reference sequence). The CDR3 DNA reads as TGTGCCAGCAGCTCCGGCAGGGGGCGCTCCTACGAGCAGTACTTC. Protein sequence: CASSSGRGRSYEQYF.

The chain recombines TRBV14 with TRBJ1-2, with 9 bases lining up with TRBD1. The CDR3 consists of 13 residues. J gave up 8 bases and V 4 bases, and 5 bases lay outside the gene matches. CDR1 and CDR2 from the germline V gene are SGHDN and FVKESK. The CDR3 region is CASSPGQGNGYTF. The CDR3 DNA reads TGTGCCAGCAGCCCAGGACAGGGGAACGGCTACACCTTC. Variable domain in full (rest from reference TRBV14 and TRBJ1-2): EAGVTQFPSHSVIEKGQTVTLRCDPISGHDNLYWYRRVMGKEIKFLLHFVKESKQDESGMPNNRFLAERTGGTYSTLKVQPAELEDSGVYFCASSPGQGNGYTFGSGTRLTVV.

This rearrangement joins TRBV2 to TRBJ1-2; 10 nucleotides agree with TRBD1. Germline CDR1 reads SNHLY; CDR2 reads FYNNEI. This CDR3 is 13 amino acids long. The junction had 8 bases not matched to a gene; V was cut back by 8 bases and J by 8 bases. The CDR3 DNA is TGTGCCAGCGGAAGAGTGACAGGGGGCGGCTACACCTTC. It yields the protein CASGRVTGGGYTF. The whole variable domain, filled in from reference TRBV2 and TRBJ1-2, reads EPEVTQTPSHQVTQMGQEVILRCVPISNHLYFYWYRQILGQKVEFLVSFYNNEISEKSEIFDDQFSVERPDGSNFTLKIRSTKLEDSAMYFCASGRVTGGGYTFGSGTRLTVV.

The CDR3 region is CASSIGTGRVQPQHF. CDR3 nucleotides: TGTGCCAGCAGTATTGGGACAGGGAGGGTCCAGCCCCAGCATTTT. The J gene is TRBJ1-5, the V gene TRBV6-1, with 9 bases matching TRBD1. Germline lookup yields CDR1 MNHNS and CDR2 SASEGT. This CDR3 contains 15 residues. Trimming at V came to 5 bases and at J to 7 bases, leaving 9 bases not matched to a gene.

Concerning this clone itself: This sample includes further DNA sequences coding for the same CDR3. This chain joins TRBV27 and TRBJ2-7; tentatively, D is TRBD1 (5 bases). Per germline, CDR1 MNHEY and CDR2 SMNVEV (reference sequence). V was clipped by 2 bases and J by 1 base, with 6 bases between them. The CDR3 contains 13 residues. The CDR3 here is CASSLRQSYEQYF. The CDR3 region has the DNA TGTGCCAGCAGTTTAAGACAGTCCTACGAGCAGTACTTC.

This rearrangement joins TRBV2 to TRBJ1-1; weak D call: TRBD1 (6 bases). Per the germline V gene, CDR1 is SNHLY and CDR2 is FYNNEI. The CDR3 consists of 13 residues. Deletions cut 7 bases from V and 4 bases from J, with 13 bases between. CDR3 coding DNA: TGTGCCAGCACCCAGGGGTGGGCCACTGAAGCTTTCTTT. The encoded protein is CASTQGWATEAFF.

The rearrangement uses TRBV6-5 and TRBJ2-1; 12 bases fit TRBD2. Germline V lookup: CDR1 MNHEY, CDR2 SVGAGI. J gave up 8 bases and V 8 bases, and 10 bases lay outside the gene matches. CDR3 length equals 15 residues. The DNA for the CDR3 is TGTGCCAGCTTACCTAGCGGGAGGGGGGAATATGAGCAGTTCTTC. It specifies CASLPSGRGEYEQFF.

The J gene is TRBJ2-1, the V gene TRBV5-6; the D gene is possibly TRBD2 (5 bases). CDR1 is SGHDT, CDR2 YYEEEE, per germline. The CDR3 runs 15 residues. Trimming shortened V by 6 bases and J by 3 bases, and 16 bases separated the two germline ends. The CDR3 here is CASTKGLAVYNEQFF. The CDR3 DNA reads as TGTGCCAGCACCAAAGGGCTAGCAGTCTACAATGAGCAGTTCTTC.

The chain carries TRBV7-9 and TRBJ2-3, with 11 bases identical to TRBD2. V lost 5 bases and J lost 0; bases outside the gene matches: 7. CDR1 SEHNR and CDR2 FQNEAQ come from the germline V gene (reference sequence). CDR3 length equals 17 residues. The CDR3 spells CASSDGTSGASTDTQYF. CDR3 DNA: TGTGCCAGCAGCGATGGGACTAGCGGAGCTAGCACAGATACGCAGTATTTT.

The V gene is TRBV18, the J gene TRBJ1-1, with 7 bases aligning to TRBD1. This CDR3 is 16 amino acids long. The V segment lost 2 bases and the J segment 0 bases; nucleotides outside the gene matches: 6. The germline gives CDR1 KGHSH, CDR2 LQKENI. The CDR3 here is CASSPMAGGLNTEAFF. Written as DNA, the CDR3 is TGTGCCAGCTCACCAATGGCAGGGGGTTTGAACACTGAAGCTTTCTTT.

CDR3 DNA sequence: TGTGCCAGCAGCCAGCACTTATTACTCGGGTCTCACAATGAGCAGTTCTTC. It codes for CASSQHLLLGSHNEQFF. This rearrangement joins TRBV7-3 to TRBJ2-1; no reliable D call. Germline V gene lookup returns CDR1 SGHTA and CDR2 FQGTGA. V lost 5 bases to trimming and J lost 5 bases, with 22 bases between them. This CDR3 spans 17 amino acids.

The genes are TRBV30 and TRBJ2-2; the match to TRBD2 covers 14 bases. The CDR3 is made up of 19 amino acids. Germline V gene sequence: CDR1 GTSNPN, CDR2 SVGIG (reference sequence). The V segment lost 4 bases and the J segment 3 bases; nucleotides outside the gene matches: 13. CDR3 region: CAWTIRRGTSGRHTGELFF. CDR3 DNA: TGTGCCTGGACCATTAGGAGGGGGACTAGCGGGAGACACACCGGGGAGCTGTTTTTT. The full variable domain, completed using reference TRBV30 and TRBJ2-2, is SQTIHQWPATLVQPVGSPLSLECTVEGTSNPNLYWYRQAAGRGLQLLFYSVGIGQISSEVPQNLSASRPQDRQFILSSKKLLLSDSGFYLCAWTIRRGTSGRHTGELFFGEGSRLTVL.

This clone was recorded a few times. The chain recombines TRBV6-6 with TRBJ2-1; 11 bases line up with TRBD2. The length of the CDR3 is 15 residues. Germline-derived CDR1 and CDR2 are MNHNY and SVGAGI (reference sequence). V shed 2 bases and J 9 bases; nucleotides not matched to a gene: 6. The CDR3 DNA reads TGTGCCAGCAGTTACCTGGCTAGCGGGAGGCCTGAGCAGTTCTTC. Translation gives CASSYLASGRPEQFF.

In its sample, this clone was seen once. The chain combines TRBV5-1 with TRBJ2-5; D is possibly TRBD1 (8 bases). The V gene lost 4 bases and the J gene lost 5 bases, with 12 bases spanning the gap. CDR1 SGHRS and CDR2 YFSETQ come from the germline V gene. The CDR3 sequence is 13 residues long. CDR3 region: CASSQQGGETQYF. CDR3 DNA sequence: TGCGCCAGCAGCCAACAGGGGGGGGAGACCCAGTACTTC.

V usage is TRBV9 and J usage is TRBJ2-7, with 7 bases matching TRBD1. V was pared by 3 bases and J by 1 base, with 1 base of the junction left unmatched. The CDR3 loop spans 13 amino acids. Germline assignment: CDR1 SGDLS and CDR2 YYNGEE. CDR3 nucleotides: TGTGCCAGCAGCGCGACAGGGTCCTACGAGCAGTACTTC. Translated: CASSATGSYEQYF.

The V gene is TRBV5-4, the J gene TRBJ1-1; unclear D gene. This CDR3 has 14 amino acids. V dropped 2 bases and J dropped 1 base, with 9 bases sitting between them. The germline V gene encodes CDR1 SGHNT and CDR2 YYREEE (reference sequence). The CDR3 region has the DNA TGTGCCAGCAGCTTTCCGGGAGCGAACACTGAAGCTTTCTTT. It is translated as CASSFPGANTEAFF.

There are a few counts of this clone. V and J are TRBV6-5 and TRBJ1-5; D is possibly TRBD1 (6 bases). Trimming left V 2 bases short and J 1 base short, with 9 bases between. This CDR3 contains 15 residues. CDR1 MNHEY and CDR2 SVGAGI come from the germline V gene. The CDR3 region has the DNA TGTGCCAGCAGTTACGACAGGCCCAGCAATCAGCCCCAGCATTTT. Protein product: CASSYDRPSNQPQHF.

This chain links TRBV27 with TRBJ2-6; weak D call: TRBD1 (5 bases). The V and J ends lost 6 bases and 0 bases respectively, with 12 bases between them. The CDR3 extends over 16 amino acids. In germline, CDR1 is MNHEY, CDR2 SMNVEV (reference sequence). The CDR3 DNA is TGTGCCAGCAGAGAGACAGAGAGCTCTGGGGCCAACGTCCTGACTTTC. It codes for CASRETESSGANVLTF.

This clone was observed once. The chain has TRBV7-9 and TRBJ2-1; possible D gene TRBD2, 5 bases. Trimming took 7 bases from V and 0 from J, leaving 10 bases between them. This CDR3 contains 14 residues. CDR1 is SEHNR and CDR2 is FQNEAQ in the germline V gene (reference sequence). CDR3 bases: TGTGCCAGCAAGCGGTTAGGCTCCTACAATGAGCAGTTCTTC. Amino acid sequence: CASKRLGSYNEQFF.

V and J are TRBV27 and TRBJ1-5; unclear D gene. This CDR3 has 13 amino acids. Germline V gene sequence: CDR1 MNHEY, CDR2 SMNVEV (reference sequence). V was shortened by 0 bases and J by 9 bases, with 9 bases between the two germline ends. DNA for the CDR3: TGTGCCAGCAGTTTATCCTATCTGAGGCCCCAGCATTTT. Protein sequence: CASSLSYLRPQHF.

The rearrangement links TRBV2 to TRBJ2-7; D may be TRBD2 (6 bases). The germline V gene encodes CDR1 SNHLY and CDR2 FYNNEI. This CDR3 contains 14 residues. The V and J ends lost 7 bases and 3 bases respectively, with 16 bases between them. CDR3 DNA: TGTGCCAGCAAAGTCTCACTAGCCCGCTACGAGCAGTACTTC. Its translation: CASKVSLARYEQYF. The variable domain in full, with the rest retrieved from reference TRBV2 and TRBJ2-7, is EPEVTQTPSHQVTQMGQEVILRCVPISNHLYFYWYRQILGQKVEFLVSFYNNEISEKSEIFDDQFSVERPDGSNFTLKIRSTKLEDSAMYFCASKVSLARYEQYFGPGTRLTVT.

The rearrangement links TRBV4-1 to TRBJ2-7; tentative D call: TRBD2 (6 bases). The germline V gene has CDR1 MGHRA and CDR2 YSYEKL. The CDR3 has 14 amino acids. V was trimmed by 4 bases and J by 1 base, leaving 11 bases between them. The CDR3 nucleotides read TGCGCCAGCAGCCGCCTGACTAGATCCTACGAGCAGTACTTC. Amino acid sequence: CASSRLTRSYEQYF.

V and J are TRBV19 and TRBJ1-2; TRBD1 matches 9 bases. V gave up 4 bases and J gave up 8 bases; unmatched junction bases: 5. This CDR3 comprises 13 residues. Germline V CDR1 and CDR2: LNHDA, SQIVND (reference sequence). CDR3 protein: CASSTRTGDGYTF. In DNA, the CDR3 is TGTGCCAGTAGTACCAGGACAGGGGACGGCTACACCTTC.

V is TRBV7-9 and J is TRBJ1-1; TRBD1 is a possible D gene (6 bases). V lost 0 bases and J lost 0, with 14 bases in between. The CDR3 extends over 17 amino acids. Germline CDR1 reads SEHNR; CDR2 reads FQNEAQ (reference sequence). In nucleotides, the CDR3 is TGTGCCAGCAGCTTAGCGGGGGCCCATAATATGAACACTGAAGCTTTCTTT. Translated, it gives CASSLAGAHNMNTEAFF.

The genes are TRBV30 and TRBJ2-2; 7 bases are a match to TRBD2. V lost 3 bases and J lost 1; bases outside the gene matches: 5. This CDR3 has 15 amino acids. Germline-derived CDR1 and CDR2 are GTSNPN and SVGIG (reference sequence). CDR3 residues: CAWRGEGLNTGELFF. In nucleotides, the CDR3 is TGTGCCTGGAGGGGGGAGGGACTGAACACCGGGGAGCTGTTTTTT.